The clone carrying this T cell receptor (beta chain) occurred many times. This record belongs to a study of patients and donors after allogeneic stem cell transplantation. TCRdb processed the RT-PCR reads anew with MiXCR; each CDR3 protein has one entry. Here the sample spans 900,000 to 1,000,000 distinct CDR3 sequences, approximately 18% being singletons. This CDR3 is 13 amino acids long. V was cut by 6 bases and J by 0 bases, with 11 bases left in between. Germline lookup yields CDR1 DFQATT and CDR2 SNEGSKA (reference sequence). The rearrangement joins TRBV20-1 to TRBJ2-5, with D uncertain. The specimen was blood, either unsorted or a sorted T cell fraction (not recorded which). The source of this sequence is a human donor who was either an allogeneic HSCT recipient or a stem cell or donor lymphocyte infusion donor (not recorded which). It is not recorded whose cells these are; they may come from a transplant donor. The CDR3 is CSASSENQETQYF. The CDR3 DNA reads TGCAGTGCCTCCTCAGAAAACCAAGAGACCCAGTACTTC.